Presented here are 10 T cell receptor beta chains from one specimen sequenced in a study of blood T cell repertoires in COVID-19 (TCRdb year 2020). The library was prepared using the immunoSEQ multiplex PCR assay. TCRdb carries this immuneACCESS record with in-frame sequences only. Its versions omit some clonotypes, under half of them owing to an unresolved V gene in the studies checked, with the rest unexplained. This sample holds roughly 260,000 clones; around 89% were observed only once. The ten largest clones represent approximately 3.3% of the sample. Sample: peripheral blood. These receptors all stem from a middle-aged woman with acute or convalescent COVID-19.

This clone was found once. The chain links TRBV24-1 to TRBJ2-1; tentatively, D is TRBD2 (6 bases). Germline CDR1 and CDR2: KGHDR and SFDVKD. Trimming left V 4 bases short and J 8 bases short, with 17 bases between. This CDR3 contains 15 residues. This CDR3 is CATSDPAAGPYEQFF. CDR3 in DNA: TGTGCCACCAGTGACCCGGCGGCGGGGCCCTATGAGCAGTTCTTC.

Notes on this clone: Different DNA sequences within this sample yield the same CDR3. The CDR3 region is CASSRRGYGYTF. In nucleotides, the CDR3 is TGTGCCAGCAGCAGGCGGGGCTATGGCTACACCTTC. The chain links TRBV13 to TRBJ1-2; D not resolved. The CDR3 runs 12 residues. The V gene lost 5 bases and the J gene lost 4 bases, with 8 bases spanning the gap. Germline-derived CDR1 and CDR2 are PRHDT and FYEKMQ (reference sequence).

The chain combines TRBV3-1 (or the pseudogene TRBV3-2) with TRBJ2-7; 9 positions agree with TRBD1. Germline lookup yields CDR1 LGHDT and CDR2 YNNKEL (reference sequence). The ends lost 1 base at V and 4 bases at J; junction bases unmatched: 2. The CDR3 covers 14 residues. This chain's CDR3 is CASSQGQGVYEQYV. DNA for the CDR3: TGTGCCAGCAGCCAAGGACAGGGGGTTTACGAGCAGTACGTC.

The chain has TRBV4-1 and TRBJ2-5; D call uncertain. Trimming pared 0 bases from V and 3 bases from J, leaving 2 bases between. Germline CDR1 MGHRA, CDR2 YSYEKL. The CDR3 runs to 12 residues. The CDR3 loop is CASSQDKETQYF. The DNA for the CDR3 is TGCGCCAGCAGCCAAGATAAAGAGACCCAGTACTTC.

The genes are TRBV6-6 and TRBJ1-1; D remains unclear. This CDR3 comprises 14 residues. The V end was cut by 8 bases, the J end by 2 bases, with 15 bases between. The germline CDR1 and CDR2 sequences are MNHNY and SVGAGI (reference sequence). CDR3 sequence reads: CASHERGPNTEAFF. CDR3 DNA: TGTGCCAGCCACGAGCGCGGCCCTAACACTGAAGCTTTCTTT.

V and J are TRBV28 and TRBJ1-5, with unresolved D. Trimming pared 3 bases from V and 2 bases from J, leaving 14 bases between. Germline-derived CDR1 and CDR2 are MDHEN and SYDVKM. There are 16 residues in the CDR3. The DNA for the CDR3 is TGTGCCAGCAGTTTTCGTATCACTTCGGGCAATCAGCCCCAGCATTTT. Translation: CASSFRITSGNQPQHF.

This clone was detected a few times. The chain links TRBV19 to TRBJ1-1; D may be TRBD1 (6 bases). V gave up 3 bases and J gave up 1 base, with 9 bases separating them. CDR1 and CDR2 (germline): LNHDA, SQIVND (reference sequence). CDR3 size: 14 residues. The CDR3 region has the DNA TGTGCCAGTAGTATTAAGGACAGGAACACTGAAGCTTTCTTT. Translating gives CASSIKDRNTEAFF.

The rearrangement uses TRBV24-1 and TRBJ1-1, with D possibly being TRBD1 (5 bases). Trimming removed 5 bases from V and 4 bases from J, with 10 bases in between. Germline-derived CDR1 and CDR2 are KGHDR and SFDVKD. The CDR3 is 13 residues long. CDR3 sequence reads: CATSARQSTEAFF. DNA of the CDR3: TGTGCCACCAGTGCTAGACAGTCCACTGAAGCTTTCTTT.

On this clone: Other nucleotide sequences from this sample produce the same CDR3. The CDR3 DNA is TGTGCCAGCAGCTGGGGACAGGGGGATACAGATACGCAGTATTTT. Residues: CASSWGQGDTDTQYF. V is TRBV7-3 and J is TRBJ2-3; TRBD1 matches at 11 bases. This CDR3 contains 15 residues. The trim removed 4 bases at V and 3 bases at J, leaving 3 bases unmatched. Germline V gene sequence: CDR1 SGHTA, CDR2 FQGTGA. The whole variable domain, filled in from reference TRBV7-3 and TRBJ2-3, reads GAGVSQTPSNKVTEKGKYVELRCDPISGHTALYWYRQSLGQGPEFLIYFQGTGAADDSGLPNDRFFAVRPEGSVSTLKIQRTERGDSAVYLCASSWGQGDTDTQYFGPGTRLTVL.

The chain has TRBV5-4 and TRBJ1-1, with 7 bases that match TRBD1. The germline gives CDR1 SGHNT, CDR2 YYREEE (reference sequence). The trim removed 4 bases at V and 0 bases at J, leaving 3 bases unmatched. This CDR3 comprises 14 residues. The CDR3 loop reads CASSGGQLNTEAFF. The DNA for the CDR3 is TGTGCCAGCAGCGGGGGACAGCTGAACACTGAAGCTTTCTTT.